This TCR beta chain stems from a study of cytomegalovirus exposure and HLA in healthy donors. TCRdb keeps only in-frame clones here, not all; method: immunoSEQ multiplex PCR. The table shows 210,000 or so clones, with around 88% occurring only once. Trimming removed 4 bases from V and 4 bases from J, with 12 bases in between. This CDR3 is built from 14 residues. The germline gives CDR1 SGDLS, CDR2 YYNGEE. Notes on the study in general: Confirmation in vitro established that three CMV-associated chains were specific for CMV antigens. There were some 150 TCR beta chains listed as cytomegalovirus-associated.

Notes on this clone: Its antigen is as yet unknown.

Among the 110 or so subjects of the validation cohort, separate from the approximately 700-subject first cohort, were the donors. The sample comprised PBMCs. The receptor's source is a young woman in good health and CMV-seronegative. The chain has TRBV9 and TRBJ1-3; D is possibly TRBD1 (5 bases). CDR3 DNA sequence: TGTGCCAGCAGCCCCCGGGGGGAAGGAAACACCATATATTTT. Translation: CASSPRGEGNTIYF.